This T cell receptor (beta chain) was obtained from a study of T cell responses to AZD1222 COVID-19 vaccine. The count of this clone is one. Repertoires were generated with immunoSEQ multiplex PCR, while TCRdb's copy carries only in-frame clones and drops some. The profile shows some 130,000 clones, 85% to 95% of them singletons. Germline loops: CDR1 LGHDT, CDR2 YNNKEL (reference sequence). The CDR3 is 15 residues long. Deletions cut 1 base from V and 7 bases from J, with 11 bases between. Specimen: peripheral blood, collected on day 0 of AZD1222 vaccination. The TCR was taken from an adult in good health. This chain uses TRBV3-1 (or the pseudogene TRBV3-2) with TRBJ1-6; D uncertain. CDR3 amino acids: CASSQVGQTNSPLHF. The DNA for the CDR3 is TGTGCCAGCAGCCAAGTAGGGCAGACCAATTCACCCCTCCACTTT.